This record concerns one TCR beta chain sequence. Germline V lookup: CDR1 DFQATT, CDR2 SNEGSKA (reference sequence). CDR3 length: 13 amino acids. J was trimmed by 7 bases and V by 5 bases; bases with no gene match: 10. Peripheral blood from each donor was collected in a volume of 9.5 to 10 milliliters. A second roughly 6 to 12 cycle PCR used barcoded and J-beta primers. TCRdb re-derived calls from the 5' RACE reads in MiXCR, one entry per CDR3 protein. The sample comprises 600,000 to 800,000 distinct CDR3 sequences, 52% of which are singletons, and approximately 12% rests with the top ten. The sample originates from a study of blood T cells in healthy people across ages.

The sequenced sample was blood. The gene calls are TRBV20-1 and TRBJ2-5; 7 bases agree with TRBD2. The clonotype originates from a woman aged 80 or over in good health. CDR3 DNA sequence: TGCAGTGCTTTGAGCGGGAACAAGGTGACCCAGTACTTC. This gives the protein CSALSGNKVTQYF.